This T cell receptor beta chain comes out of a study of graft-versus-host responses after intestinal transplantation. Whole-study context: Anti-thymocyte globulin served as induction for all recipients, who then took tacrolimus and steroids for about three years. Whole-study results and caveats: Individuals carrying graft-donor T cell macrochimerism showed high graft-versus-host to host-versus-graft clonal ratios in allografts. With peak circulating GvH clone levels came an association with early post-transplant HvG declines. Recipient marrow harbored GvH clones, some of which surfaced first in ileum or blood.

The germline gives CDR1 SGHAT, CDR2 FQNNGV. CDR3 size: 15 residues. V lost 5 bases, J lost 2 bases, and 16 bases lay in between. About this clone itself: Its specificity is not known.

Clones were read by immunoSEQ multiplex PCR, and TCRdb kept only the in-frame ones, dropping some. Among around 76,000 clones listed, 94% were seen once. The TCR was taken from a human donor who received an intestinal transplant. Sequenced material: unstimulated CD8+ T cells sorted from spleen or lymph node cells, taken before intestinal transplant. V gene TRBV11-2 combines with J gene TRBJ2-7, with D possibly matching TRBD1 (6 bases). CDR3 protein: CASSVPGAAPYEQYF. As DNA, the CDR3 is TGTGCCAGCAGCGTTCCAGGGGCGGCCCCCTACGAGCAGTACTTC.